These T cell receptor beta chains were read from a single sample in a study of blood T cell repertoires in COVID-19. Here immunoSEQ multiplex PCR was the method, and the copy in TCRdb shows in-frame clones only, minus some. This sample has 100,000 to 150,000 clones; approximately 91% occur once, and the top ten carry 1% to 1.5%. Input material: peripheral blood. These receptor sequences come from a woman aged 80 or over with acute or convalescent COVID-19. CDR3s include the opening cysteine and the closing phenylalanine or tryptophan. Each record gives: J gene, clone size, V gene, D gene, CDR3 protein, CDR3 DNA. D genes are given only for firm matches. Size is omitted from some rows. Given values are once, few, many or a class for expanded clones.

>TRBJ2-1|.|TRBV6-2/TRBV6-3|.
CAGSYSKWATYNEQFF
TGTGCCGGCAGTTACTCGAAGTGGGCAACCTACAATGAGCAGTTCTTC
>TRBJ2-2|once|TRBV25-1|.
CASSESWNTGELFF
TGTGCCAGCAGTGAATCATGGAACACCGGGGAGCTGTTTTTT
>TRBJ2-7|.|TRBV5-4|TRBD1
CASSSQGVLSYEQYF
TGTGCCAGCAGCTCCCAGGGGGTGCTATCCTACGAGCAGTACTTC
>TRBJ1-2|.|TRBV6-1|.
CASSDVERRQSPIGGYTF
TGTGCCAGCAGTGACGTAGAGAGAAGACAGTCCCCGATAGGTGGCTACACCTTC
>TRBJ2-2|.|TRBV5-1|TRBD1
CASSLASPGTGGSNTGELFF
TGCGCCAGCAGCTTGGCTTCCCCCGGGACAGGGGGCTCCAACACCGGGGAGCTGTTTTTT
>TRBJ2-7|.|TRBV7-8|TRBD1
CASSTRQGRIHEQYF
TGTGCCAGCAGCACAAGACAGGGGCGGATACACGAGCAGTACTTC
>TRBJ1-1|.|TRBV7-9|TRBD1
CASSIRQGLTEAFF
TGTGCCAGCAGCATTCGACAGGGATTGACTGAAGCTTTCTTT
>TRBJ1-1|.|TRBV9|TRBD1
CASSAGQGGAEAFF
TGTGCCAGCAGCGCCGGACAGGGCGGTGCTGAAGCTTTCTTT
>TRBJ2-1|.|TRBV4-3|.
CASSQERGAAYNEQFF
TGCGCCAGCAGCCAAGAACGGGGGGCAGCCTACAATGAGCAGTTCTTC
>TRBJ2-3|few|TRBV18|TRBD2
CASSPPQLAGTDTQYF
TGTGCCAGCTCACCACCCCAACTAGCGGGCACAGATACGCAGTATTTT
>TRBJ1-2|once|TRBV13|TRBD1
CASSTGQGGSYTF
TGTGCCAGCAGTACGGGACAGGGGGGGAGCTACACCTTC
>TRBJ2-1|.|TRBV11-3|.
CASSFGLTADPYNEQFF
TGTGCCAGCAGCTTTGGCCTGACCGCGGATCCCTACAATGAGCAGTTCTTC
>TRBJ1-2|.|TRBV5-6|.
CASRNNRVNYGYTF
TGTGCCAGCAGGAACAACAGGGTAAACTATGGCTACACCTTC
>TRBJ1-4|.|TRBV28|.
CASSKSYIGIGEKLFF
TGTGCCAGCAGTAAATCCTATATCGGGATTGGTGAAAAACTGTTTTTT
>TRBJ2-2|.|TRBV28|TRBD1
CASSLTGQGAGTGELFF
TGTGCCAGCAGTTTAACGGGACAGGGGGCGGGCACCGGGGAGCTGTTTTTT
>TRBJ1-2|.|TRBV3-1/TRBV3-2|TRBD1
CASSPGQGALGYTF
TGTGCCAGCAGCCCAGGACAGGGGGCGCTTGGCTACACCTTC
>TRBJ2-2|.|TRBV18|TRBD1
CASSPPTGSTGELFF
TGTGCCAGCTCACCACCGACAGGGAGCACCGGGGAGCTGTTTTTT
>TRBJ1-2|.|TRBV27|.
CASSFRGIPNYGYTF
TGTGCCAGCAGTTTCCGGGGTATCCCCAACTATGGCTACACCTTC
>TRBJ1-2|once|TRBV6-1|TRBD1
CASSEGYSGGYGYTF
TGTGCCAGCAGTGAAGGATACTCAGGGGGCTATGGCTACACCTTC
>TRBJ2-7|.|TRBV7-9|.
CASSLGRDSGSSYEQYF
TGTGCCAGCAGCTTAGGACGTGATAGCGGAAGCTCCTACGAGCAGTACTTC
>TRBJ1-5|.|TRBV4-3|.
CASSQQWSSNQPQHF
TGCGCCAGCAGCCAACAGTGGTCTAGCAATCAGCCCCAGCATTTT
>TRBJ1-1|.|TRBV4-2|TRBD1
CASSQQGATEAFF
TGTGCCAGCAGCCAACAGGGGGCCACTGAAGCTTTCTTT
>TRBJ1-5|.|TRBV19|.
CASTRTGTPTNQPQHF
TGTGCCAGTACCCGTACCGGGACACCCACCAATCAGCCCCAGCATTTT
>TRBJ2-1|once|TRBV6-5|TRBD1
CASSPQGVGNEQFF
TGTGCCAGCAGCCCCCAGGGGGTCGGTAATGAGCAGTTCTTC
>TRBJ1-2|.|TRBV6-5|TRBD1
CASFPGQGTYGYTF
TGTGCCAGCTTTCCGGGACAGGGGACATATGGCTACACCTTC
>TRBJ1-4|.|TRBV2|.
CASSGEVNEKLFF
TGTGCCAGCAGTGGAGAGGTTAATGAAAAACTGTTTTTT
>TRBJ1-5|.|TRBV6-6|.
CASTSRRGEQPQHF
TGTGCCAGCACTTCAAGACGGGGAGAGCAGCCCCAGCATTTT
>TRBJ2-7|.|TRBV7-6|TRBD1
CASSFSTGDRVSYEQYF
TGTGCCAGCAGCTTTAGCACCGGGGACAGGGTCTCCTACGAGCAGTACTTC
>TRBJ2-3|.|TRBV19|TRBD1
CASSLLGQGYGDTQYF
TGTGCCAGTAGTTTGTTGGGACAGGGATATGGAGATACGCAGTATTTT
>TRBJ2-1|.|TRBV6-2/TRBV6-3|.
CASSLGRHEQFF
TGTGCCAGCAGTTTGGGGAGACATGAGCAGTTCTTC
>TRBJ1-1|few|TRBV2|.
CASSISGRENTEAFF
TGTGCCAGCAGCATCTCCGGGCGGGAGAACACTGAAGCTTTCTTT
>TRBJ2-1|.|TRBV27|TRBD1
CASSHTDRTNNEQFF
TGTGCCAGCAGTCACACGGACAGGACCAACAATGAGCAGTTCTTC
>TRBJ2-7|.|TRBV5-1|.
CASSIGGNYEQYF
TGCGCCAGCAGTATCGGGGGAAACTACGAGCAGTACTTC
>TRBJ2-2|.|TRBV11-3|TRBD1
CASSRGQGASTGELFF
TGTGCCAGCAGCAGAGGACAGGGGGCGAGCACCGGGGAGCTGTTTTTT
>TRBJ2-5|.|TRBV11-2|.
CASSLARGTQYF
TGTGCCAGCAGCTTAGCCCGGGGGACCCAGTACTTC
>TRBJ2-2|few|TRBV7-9|.
CASNLGQRDTGELFF
TGTGCCAGCAACTTGGGACAGCGGGACACCGGGGAGCTGTTTTTT
>TRBJ2-7|few|TRBV11-1|.
CASSPSRGVGEQYF
TGTGCCAGCAGCCCCAGCAGGGGGGTTGGGGAGCAGTACTTC
>TRBJ1-6|.|TRBV3-1/TRBV3-2|TRBD1
CASSTTGDNSPLHF
TGTGCCAGCAGCACGACAGGGGATAATTCACCCCTCCACTTT
>TRBJ2-2|.|TRBV27|TRBD2
CASSSPAGVSPGELFF
TGTGCCAGCAGCTCCCCTGCGGGAGTGTCCCCCGGGGAGCTGTTTTTT
>TRBJ2-1|few|TRBV24-1|TRBD2
CATRGSSYNEQFF
TGTGCCACCCGCGGGAGCTCCTACAATGAGCAGTTCTTC
>TRBJ1-1|.|TRBV4-2|TRBD1
CASSQVAGGRTEAFF
TGTGCCAGCAGCCAAGTGGCAGGGGGCAGGACTGAAGCTTTCTTT